What follows is one T cell receptor (beta chain) and its context. The antigen is undetermined. Each CDR3 protein gets one entry after TCRdb re-called the 5' RACE reads with MiXCR. The sample includes 250,000 to 300,000 distinct CDR3 sequences, over 4.5% of them seen just once. Germline assignment: CDR1 SGHTA and CDR2 FQGNSA. CDR3 length equals 13 residues. V was shortened by 2 bases and J by 2 bases, with 6 bases between the two germline ends. These data originate in a study of T cells after yellow fever vaccination. Overall study results and limits: The booster response re-showed most primary clones: around 96% CD4, approximately 90% CD8. A small share of clonotypes appeared in both CD4 and CD8 compartments.

This sample comprised CD4+ T cells sorted from PBMCs, obtained on the day of the yellow fever booster vaccination. The genes are TRBV7-2 and TRBJ1-2; no clear D. The source is a man aged 18 to 30 who received the YFV17D yellow fever vaccine. CDR3 DNA sequence: TGTGCCAGCAGCTTAATATCGAACTATGGCTACACCTTC. As protein: CASSLISNYGYTF.